This entry is about one TCR beta chain. Its specificity is not known. The data were taken from a study of tumour-infiltrating T cells in Burkitt lymphoma. Study-level information: All epidemiological Burkitt lymphoma subtypes were represented in the cohort. Survival, overall and progression-free, tracked with productive clonality. Study findings and constraints: Several public clonotypes were shared across many Burkitt lymphoma patients.

The repertoire was sequenced with immunoSEQ multiplex PCR; TCRdb's copy has only in-frame clones and lacks some. The sample lists more than 1,500 clones, about two fifths occurring once. The CDR3 runs to 14 residues. Germline CDR1 is MNHEY and CDR2 is SMNVEV (reference sequence). The germline V and J ends were trimmed by 6 bases and 0 bases, with 6 bases remaining between them. The sample consisted of tumor tissue. V is TRBV27 and J is TRBJ1-6; D is ambiguous. The receptor comes from a human donor with Burkitt lymphoma. CDR3 sequence (DNA): TGTGCCAGCAGACTCCACTCCTATAATTCACCCCTCCACTTT. Protein product: CASRLHSYNSPLHF.